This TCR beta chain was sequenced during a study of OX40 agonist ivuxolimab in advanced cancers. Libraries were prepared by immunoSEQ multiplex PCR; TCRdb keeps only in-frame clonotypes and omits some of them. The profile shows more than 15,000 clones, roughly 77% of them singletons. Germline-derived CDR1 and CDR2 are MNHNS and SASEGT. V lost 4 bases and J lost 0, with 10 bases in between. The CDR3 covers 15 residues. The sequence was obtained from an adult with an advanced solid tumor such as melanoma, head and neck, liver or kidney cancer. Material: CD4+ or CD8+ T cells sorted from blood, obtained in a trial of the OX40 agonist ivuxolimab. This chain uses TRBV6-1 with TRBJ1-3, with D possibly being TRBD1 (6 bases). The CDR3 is CASSAQQGSGNTIYF. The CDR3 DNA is TGTGCCAGCAGTGCCCAACAGGGCTCTGGAAACACCATATATTTT.